Shown below are 5 T cell receptor beta chains from a single sample sequenced in a study of T-cell reconstitution after alpha-beta-depleted transplantation in children. The TCRbeta library was prepared with unique molecular identifiers. TCRdb processed the PCR reads anew with MiXCR; each CDR3 protein has one entry. The sample lists roughly 500,000 distinct CDR3 sequences, roughly an eighth occurring once. The sequenced sample was PBMCs from the stem cell graft donor, obtained from the stem cell graft. All receptors come from a human donor who donated a stem cell graft to a child with combined immunodeficiency.

The sample holds a few counts of this clonotype. The chain links TRBV4-2 to TRBJ2-7, with D possibly called TRBD1 or TRBD2 (6 bases each). The germline V gene encodes CDR1 LGHNA and CDR2 YNFKEQ. V lost 2 bases and J 2 bases, leaving 19 bases between the germline ends. The CDR3 totals 17 residues. CDR3 sequence reads: CASSQTAPEGTTYEQYF. The CDR3 nucleotides are TGTGCCAGCAGCCAAACGGCCCCGGAGGGGACAACCTACGAGCAGTACTTC.

CDR3: CASSLVRGLGGTGELFF. The CDR3 DNA sequence: TGTGCCAGCAGCTTGGTTCGGGGCCTCGGGGGGACCGGGGAGCTGTTTTTT. The genes are TRBV5-5 and TRBJ2-2; 7 bases are a match to TRBD2. The CDR3 covers 17 residues. Looked up from germline, CDR1 is SGHKS and CDR2 is YYEKEE (reference sequence). Germline trimming cut 0 bases from V and 5 bases from J; bases unmatched to any gene: 10.

This clonotype was seen a handful of times. The rearrangement links TRBV20-1 to TRBJ1-2, with D perhaps matching TRBD1 (6 bases). The V end was cut by 4 bases, the J end by 6 bases, with 15 bases between. Germline V gene lookup returns CDR1 DFQATT and CDR2 SNEGSKA (reference sequence). The length of the CDR3 is 13 residues. The CDR3 region has the DNA TGCAGTGCTACTGCAGGACAGACGGATGGCTACACCTTC. Residues: CSATAGQTDGYTF.

This clonotype was seen ten or more times. J is TRBJ2-3 and V is TRBV15; D ambiguous. Germline V gene data show CDR1 as LNHNV and CDR2 as YYDKDF (reference sequence). The V end lost 1 base, the J end lost 0 bases, and 2 bases lay between the germline ends. The CDR3 consists of 13 residues. In DNA, the CDR3 is TGTGCCACCAGCAGAGTTAGCACAGATACGCAGTATTTT. Translating gives CATSRVSTDTQYF.

The chain uses TRBV3-1 and TRBJ2-3, with a possible D match to TRBD2 (6 bases). CDR1 is LGHDT, CDR2 YNNKEL, per germline (reference sequence). The CDR3 is made up of 15 amino acids. The V end lost 6 bases, the J end lost 2 bases, and 15 bases lay between the germline ends. The CDR3 reads CASSPSGSFTDTQYF. The CDR3 bases are TGTGCCAGCAGTCCAAGCGGGTCTTTCACAGATACGCAGTATTTT.